These 8 T cell receptor beta chains came from one sample sequenced in a study of blood T cell repertoires in COVID-19. Assay: immunoSEQ multiplex PCR; the TCRdb copy retains only in-frame clones and omits some. The sample yields 200,000 to 250,000 clones, approximately 84% seen once. Sequencing used peripheral blood. The receptors were sampled from a woman aged 25 to 39 who had recovered from COVID-19.

The rearrangement uses TRBV7-8 and TRBJ1-1; TRBD1 aligns across 8 bases. Per germline, CDR1 SGHVS and CDR2 FQNEAQ. The CDR3 length is 15 residues. The ends lost 5 bases at V and 0 bases at J; junction bases unmatched: 5. As DNA, the CDR3 is TGTGCCAGCAGCCTATTGACAGGGGTGAACACTGAAGCTTTCTTT. This gives the protein CASSLLTGVNTEAFF.

The chain employs TRBV5-5 and TRBJ1-3; the D gene is possibly TRBD1 (6 bases). Looked up from germline, CDR1 is SGHKS and CDR2 is YYEKEE (reference sequence). This CDR3 has 13 residues. Trimming stripped 5 bases from V and 4 bases from J, with 10 bases between. CDR3 amino acids: CASSPGVGNTIYF. Written as DNA, the CDR3 is TGTGCCAGCAGTCCAGGGGTAGGAAACACCATATATTTT.

The genes are TRBV9 and TRBJ2-3; 7 nucleotides line up with TRBD1. The germline V gene has CDR1 SGDLS and CDR2 YYNGEE. Trimming removed 3 bases from V and 6 bases from J; junction bases left unmatched: 4. CDR3 length: 13 residues. The CDR3 nucleotides are TGTGCCAGCAGCGCGACAGGGTGGGATACGCAGTATTTT. Its protein is CASSATGWDTQYF.

This sequence joins TRBV27 and TRBJ2-2; TRBD1 might be the D (6 bases). Trimming cost V 2 bases and J 4 bases, with 8 bases left between them. Germline CDR1 and CDR2: MNHEY and SMNVEV (reference sequence). The CDR3 has 14 amino acids. The CDR3 loop is CASSLLGATGELFF. CDR3 DNA: TGTGCCAGCAGTTTACTGGGGGCCACCGGGGAGCTGTTTTTT.

This chain links TRBV7-9 with TRBJ2-7; TRBD1 matches 8 bases. CDR3 size: 18 residues. From germline, CDR1 is SEHNR and CDR2 FQNEAQ (reference sequence). V lost 6 bases and J lost 0; bases outside the gene matches: 16. CDR3 amino acids: CASSFAEDREYSSYEQYF. CDR3 nucleotide sequence: TGTGCCAGCAGTTTTGCCGAGGACAGGGAATATTCCTCCTACGAGCAGTACTTC. Complete variable domain (other parts from reference TRBV7-9 and TRBJ2-7): DTGVSQNPRHKITKRGQNVTFRCDPISEHNRLYWYRQTLGQGPEFLTYFQNEAQLEKSRLLSDRFSAERPKGSFSTLEIQRTEQGDSAMYLCASSFAEDREYSSYEQYFGPGTRLTVT.

The rearrangement links TRBV5-5 to TRBJ1-1; D is possibly TRBD1 (6 bases). The CDR3 is 15 amino acids. Trimming shortened V by 1 base and J by 0 bases, and 10 bases separated the two germline ends. Germline values: CDR1 SGHKS, CDR2 YYEKEE (reference sequence). DNA for the CDR3: TGTGCCAGCAGCTTGCCAGGGGCAATGAACACTGAAGCTTTCTTT. Translated: CASSLPGAMNTEAFF.

The count of this clone is one. The V call is TRBV5-4, the J call TRBJ2-4; 10 nucleotides agree with TRBD1. Per germline, CDR1 SGHNT and CDR2 YYREEE (reference sequence). V lost 4 bases and J lost 0; bases outside the gene matches: 4. CDR3 size: 16 residues. The CDR3 is CASSRQGALAKNIQYF. As DNA, the CDR3 is TGTGCCAGCAGCCGACAGGGGGCCCTAGCCAAAAACATTCAGTACTTC.

This sequence joins TRBV2 and TRBJ2-2; 11 nucleotides align to TRBD2. The CDR3 runs to 16 residues. V dropped 6 bases and J dropped 3; count of bases not matched to a gene: 6. Germline V gives CDR1 SNHLY, CDR2 FYNNEI. The CDR3 spells CASRPSTSGDTGELFF. CDR3 in DNA: TGTGCCAGCAGACCCTCGACTAGCGGGGACACCGGGGAGCTGTTTTTT.